This TCR beta chain was sequenced for a study of human T cells and chemical hapten exposure. Study observations and caveats: With regard to DPC sensitization, TCRs above 1 in 1000 frequency did not change. Positively correlated with patch test score were the counts of PT1 expanded TCRs.

Sample time point: patch test 1, 2 weeks after DPC sensitization. Treatment given: therapeutic diphenylcyclopropenone sensitization with weekly scalp DPC. Sequencing started from total RNA isolated from unfractionated whole blood. Trimming cost V 11 bases and J 0 bases, with 17 bases left between them. The length of the CDR3 is 15 residues. Germline V lookup: CDR1 WSHSY, CDR2 SAAADI. This clonotype appeared many times. The antigen is unknown. TCRdb reanalysed the RACE reads using MiXCR and keeps one entry per CDR3 protein. In the table there are fewer than 50,000 distinct CDR3 sequences, 4% of which are singletons.

The material was whole blood, obtained in connection with sensitization to the hapten diphenylcyclopropenone (DPC). The clonotype comes from a man aged 45 to 65 with alopecia areata. Some clones in this sample may be carry-over from other donors' samples. The V and J genes are TRBV10-2 and TRBJ2-1, with a possible D match to TRBD2 (5 bases). The DNA of the CDR3 is TGCGCCCTGAGTGGACGACGGGGCTCCTACAATGAGCAGTTCTTC. The encoded protein is CALSGRRGSYNEQFF.